This T cell receptor beta chain derives from a study of shared clonotypes between healthy human individuals. The protocol was immunoSEQ multiplex PCR, while the TCRdb copy is restricted to in-frame clones and leaves out a portion. The sample has about 560,000 clones, around three quarters seen once; the top ten hold about 12%. Note on this clone: The sample carries other DNA sequences with the same CDR3.

The sequenced material came from PBMCs. The clonotype originates from a woman in her thirties or forties in good health. Some clones in this sample may be carry-over from other donors' samples.

The CDR3 DNA sequence: TGCAGTGCTAGCCGTACAGATACGCAGTATTTT. Amino acids: CSASRTDTQYF. The rearrangement uses TRBV20-1 and TRBJ2-3; D remains ambiguous. With 3 bases removed from V and 3 bases from J, the gap between germline ends came to 4 bases. The CDR3 sequence is 11 residues long. The germline gives CDR1 DFQATT, CDR2 SNEGSKA (reference sequence).